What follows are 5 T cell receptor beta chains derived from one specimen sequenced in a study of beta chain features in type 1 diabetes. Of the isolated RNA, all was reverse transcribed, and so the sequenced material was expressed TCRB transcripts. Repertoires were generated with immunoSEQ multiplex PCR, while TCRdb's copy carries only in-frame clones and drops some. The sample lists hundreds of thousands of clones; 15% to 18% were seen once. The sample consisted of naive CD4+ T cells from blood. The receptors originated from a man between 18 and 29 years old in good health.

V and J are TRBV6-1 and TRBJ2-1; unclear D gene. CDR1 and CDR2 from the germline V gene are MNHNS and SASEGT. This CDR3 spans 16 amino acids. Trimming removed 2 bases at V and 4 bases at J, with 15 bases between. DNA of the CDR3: TGTGCCAGCAGTGAATTCATTGGAGTCAAGTACAATGAGCAGTTCTTC. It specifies CASSEFIGVKYNEQFF.

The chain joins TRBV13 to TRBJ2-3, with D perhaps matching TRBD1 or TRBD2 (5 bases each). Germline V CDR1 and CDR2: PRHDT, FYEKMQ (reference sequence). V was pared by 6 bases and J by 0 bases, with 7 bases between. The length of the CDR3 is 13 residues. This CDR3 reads CASRGPSTDTQYF. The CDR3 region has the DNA TGTGCCAGCAGGGGACCCAGCACAGATACGCAGTATTTT.

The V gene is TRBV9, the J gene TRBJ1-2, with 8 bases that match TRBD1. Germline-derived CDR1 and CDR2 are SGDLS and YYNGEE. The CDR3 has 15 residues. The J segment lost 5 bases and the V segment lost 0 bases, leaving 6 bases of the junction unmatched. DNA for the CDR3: TGTGCCAGCAGCGTAGGCAACAGGGGGAGTTATGGCTACACCTTC. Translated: CASSVGNRGSYGYTF. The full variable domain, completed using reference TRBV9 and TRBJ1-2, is DSGVTQTPKHLITATGQRVTLRCSPRSGDLSVYWYQQSLDQGLQFLIQYYNGEERAKGNILERFSAQQFPDLHSELNLSSLELGDSALYFCASSVGNRGSYGYTFGSGTRLTVV.

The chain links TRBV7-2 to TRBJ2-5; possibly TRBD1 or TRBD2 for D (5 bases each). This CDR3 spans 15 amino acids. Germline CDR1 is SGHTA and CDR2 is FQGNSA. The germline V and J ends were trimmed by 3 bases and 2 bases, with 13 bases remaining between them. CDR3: CASSFPSGHQETQYF. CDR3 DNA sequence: TGTGCCAGCAGCTTCCCATCGGGGCATCAAGAGACCCAGTACTTC.

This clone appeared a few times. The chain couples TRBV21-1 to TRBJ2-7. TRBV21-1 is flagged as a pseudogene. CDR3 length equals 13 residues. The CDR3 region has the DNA TGTGCCAGCAGCGGGACGAGGGCCTACGAGCAGTACTTC. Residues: CASSGTRAYEQYF.